A single sample gave rise to the 13 T cell receptor beta chains below, sequenced in a study of T cells in Graves' hyperthyroidism and ophthalmopathy. RNA transcripts provided the source from which TCR beta CDR3 regions were amplified. First-round RT-PCR targeting the TCR CDR3 was performed with the HTBI primer set. TCRdb ran MiXCR on the multiplex PCR reads and lists one entry per CDR3 protein. In the table there are some 510,000 distinct CDR3 sequences, 46% of which are singletons. Sequenced material: peripheral blood or thyroid tissue (not recorded which). The receptor source for this set is a woman aged 18-29 years with Graves' hyperthyroidism.

The chain joins TRBV15 to TRBJ2-6; D is undetermined. Trimming took off 2 bases at V and 0 bases at J, with 14 bases between the two ends. Germline V gives CDR1 LNHNV, CDR2 YYDKDF (reference sequence). The CDR3 covers 18 residues. In DNA, the CDR3 is TGTGCCACCAGCAGATCTAACACAAGGGACTCTGGGGCCAACGTCCTGACTTTC. As protein: CATSRSNTRDSGANVLTF.

V gene TRBV12-3 or TRBV12-4 combines with J gene TRBJ1-1; D not certain. This CDR3 is 14 amino acids long. The V end lost 7 bases, the J end lost 0 bases, and 12 bases lay between the germline ends. The CDR3 coding sequence is TGTGCCAGCACCCTAGGGAACATGAACACTGAAGCTTTCTTT. It codes for CASTLGNMNTEAFF.

The chain has TRBV20-1 and TRBJ1-4; D is undetermined. The length of the CDR3 is 12 residues. Germline V gene sequence: CDR1 DFQATT, CDR2 SNEGSKA (reference sequence). V gave up 1 base and J gave up 3 bases, with 3 bases separating them. CDR3 protein: CSARGANEKLFF. As DNA, the CDR3 is TGCAGTGCTAGAGGCGCTAATGAAAAACTGTTTTTT.

V and J are TRBV7-2 and TRBJ1-2; 7 bases are shared with TRBD1. Germline V CDR1 and CDR2: SGHTA, FQGNSA. The CDR3 runs 14 residues. The ends lost 3 bases at V and 4 bases at J; junction bases unmatched: 5. The CDR3 DNA sequence: TGTGCCAGCAGCTTTGACAGGGACGCCTATGGCTACACCTTC. Its translation: CASSFDRDAYGYTF.

The gene calls are TRBV12-3 or TRBV12-4 and TRBJ1-1; weak D call: TRBD1 (6 bases). This CDR3 spans 12 amino acids. Trimming cost V 6 bases and J 9 bases, with 14 bases left between them. CDR3 loop: CASRGQTDKAFF. CDR3 DNA: TGTGCCAGCAGAGGACAGACCGATAAAGCTTTCTTT.

The CDR3 nucleotides are TGTGCCAGCAGTCCGACAGGGTTCACTGAAGCTTTCTTT. Amino acids: CASSPTGFTEAFF. This sequence joins TRBV7-9 and TRBJ1-1; 7 bases match TRBD1. The ends lost 6 bases at V and 4 bases at J; junction bases unmatched: 5. Germline V gene lookup returns CDR1 SEHNR and CDR2 FQNEAQ (reference sequence). The CDR3 loop spans 13 amino acids.

V is TRBV19 and J is TRBJ1-1; D is perhaps TRBD1 (6 bases). V lost 7 bases to trimming and J lost 6 bases, with 15 bases between them. Germline V lookup: CDR1 LNHDA, CDR2 SQIVND (reference sequence). This CDR3 region has 13 residues. CDR3: CASTHDRGPEAFF. The CDR3 DNA reads TGTGCCAGTACCCACGACCGGGGGCCTGAAGCTTTCTTT.

A few counts support this clonotype. The junction differs from germline at one of its ends, possibly a read error. The chain carries TRBV5-1 and TRBJ1-6; 8 nucleotides agree with TRBD1. This CDR3 contains 14 residues. CDR1 is SGHRS and CDR2 is YFSETQ in the germline V gene. Here the CDR3 DNA reads TGTGCCAGCAGATCAGGGGGCCGTAATTCACCCCTCCACTTT. Protein: CASRSGGRNSPLHF.

As to this clonotype: A much bigger clone sits one base away, suggesting this may be a read error. The chain combines TRBV2 with TRBJ2-7; 9 bases match TRBD1. From germline, CDR1 is SNHLY and CDR2 FYNNEI. Trimming took 11 bases from V and 3 from J; bases not matched to a gene: 5. This CDR3 comprises 12 residues. CDR3 amino acids: CASVTGGYEQYF. In DNA, the CDR3 is TGTGCCTCCGTGACAGGGGGCTACGAGCAGTACTTC.

This rearrangement joins TRBV20-1 to TRBJ1-1; TRBD1 agrees at 9 bases. The CDR3 runs 15 residues. Per the germline V gene, CDR1 is DFQATT and CDR2 is SNEGSKA (reference sequence). The V and J ends lost 4 bases and 4 bases, in that order; junction bases with no gene match: 10. CDR3 amino acids: CSANLEQGAGTEAFF. The CDR3 DNA is TGCAGTGCTAACCTCGAACAGGGGGCAGGCACTGAAGCTTTCTTT.

This clonotype was found a few times. This chain links TRBV14 with TRBJ2-7; a possible D gene is TRBD1 (5 bases). In germline, CDR1 is SGHDN, CDR2 FVKESK. V lost 0 bases to trimming and J lost 6 bases, with 15 bases between them. CDR3 length: 15 residues. The chain's CDR3 is CASSQDQLGGAEQYF. The CDR3 region has the DNA TGTGCCAGCAGCCAAGATCAGCTAGGTGGGGCCGAGCAGTACTTC.

This clonotype was observed at least ten times. The chain carries TRBV12-3 or TRBV12-4 and TRBJ1-6; TRBD1 might be the D (5 bases). The CDR3 spans 12 residues. Between the trimmed V and J ends, which lost 3 bases and 12 bases, there was a span of 9 bases. The CDR3 coding sequence is TGTGCCAGCAGTTTCGGTAGGGGACCCCTCCACTTT. It codes for CASSFGRGPLHF.

This clonotype showed up many times. This rearrangement joins TRBV2 to TRBJ1-3; D uncertain. The CDR3 is 14 residues long. Looked up from germline, CDR1 is SNHLY and CDR2 is FYNNEI. V lost 5 bases and J 1 base, leaving 9 bases between the germline ends. CDR3 DNA: TGTGCCAGCAGTCCCGTGGGGTCTGGAAACACCATATATTTT. Protein sequence: CASSPVGSGNTIYF.